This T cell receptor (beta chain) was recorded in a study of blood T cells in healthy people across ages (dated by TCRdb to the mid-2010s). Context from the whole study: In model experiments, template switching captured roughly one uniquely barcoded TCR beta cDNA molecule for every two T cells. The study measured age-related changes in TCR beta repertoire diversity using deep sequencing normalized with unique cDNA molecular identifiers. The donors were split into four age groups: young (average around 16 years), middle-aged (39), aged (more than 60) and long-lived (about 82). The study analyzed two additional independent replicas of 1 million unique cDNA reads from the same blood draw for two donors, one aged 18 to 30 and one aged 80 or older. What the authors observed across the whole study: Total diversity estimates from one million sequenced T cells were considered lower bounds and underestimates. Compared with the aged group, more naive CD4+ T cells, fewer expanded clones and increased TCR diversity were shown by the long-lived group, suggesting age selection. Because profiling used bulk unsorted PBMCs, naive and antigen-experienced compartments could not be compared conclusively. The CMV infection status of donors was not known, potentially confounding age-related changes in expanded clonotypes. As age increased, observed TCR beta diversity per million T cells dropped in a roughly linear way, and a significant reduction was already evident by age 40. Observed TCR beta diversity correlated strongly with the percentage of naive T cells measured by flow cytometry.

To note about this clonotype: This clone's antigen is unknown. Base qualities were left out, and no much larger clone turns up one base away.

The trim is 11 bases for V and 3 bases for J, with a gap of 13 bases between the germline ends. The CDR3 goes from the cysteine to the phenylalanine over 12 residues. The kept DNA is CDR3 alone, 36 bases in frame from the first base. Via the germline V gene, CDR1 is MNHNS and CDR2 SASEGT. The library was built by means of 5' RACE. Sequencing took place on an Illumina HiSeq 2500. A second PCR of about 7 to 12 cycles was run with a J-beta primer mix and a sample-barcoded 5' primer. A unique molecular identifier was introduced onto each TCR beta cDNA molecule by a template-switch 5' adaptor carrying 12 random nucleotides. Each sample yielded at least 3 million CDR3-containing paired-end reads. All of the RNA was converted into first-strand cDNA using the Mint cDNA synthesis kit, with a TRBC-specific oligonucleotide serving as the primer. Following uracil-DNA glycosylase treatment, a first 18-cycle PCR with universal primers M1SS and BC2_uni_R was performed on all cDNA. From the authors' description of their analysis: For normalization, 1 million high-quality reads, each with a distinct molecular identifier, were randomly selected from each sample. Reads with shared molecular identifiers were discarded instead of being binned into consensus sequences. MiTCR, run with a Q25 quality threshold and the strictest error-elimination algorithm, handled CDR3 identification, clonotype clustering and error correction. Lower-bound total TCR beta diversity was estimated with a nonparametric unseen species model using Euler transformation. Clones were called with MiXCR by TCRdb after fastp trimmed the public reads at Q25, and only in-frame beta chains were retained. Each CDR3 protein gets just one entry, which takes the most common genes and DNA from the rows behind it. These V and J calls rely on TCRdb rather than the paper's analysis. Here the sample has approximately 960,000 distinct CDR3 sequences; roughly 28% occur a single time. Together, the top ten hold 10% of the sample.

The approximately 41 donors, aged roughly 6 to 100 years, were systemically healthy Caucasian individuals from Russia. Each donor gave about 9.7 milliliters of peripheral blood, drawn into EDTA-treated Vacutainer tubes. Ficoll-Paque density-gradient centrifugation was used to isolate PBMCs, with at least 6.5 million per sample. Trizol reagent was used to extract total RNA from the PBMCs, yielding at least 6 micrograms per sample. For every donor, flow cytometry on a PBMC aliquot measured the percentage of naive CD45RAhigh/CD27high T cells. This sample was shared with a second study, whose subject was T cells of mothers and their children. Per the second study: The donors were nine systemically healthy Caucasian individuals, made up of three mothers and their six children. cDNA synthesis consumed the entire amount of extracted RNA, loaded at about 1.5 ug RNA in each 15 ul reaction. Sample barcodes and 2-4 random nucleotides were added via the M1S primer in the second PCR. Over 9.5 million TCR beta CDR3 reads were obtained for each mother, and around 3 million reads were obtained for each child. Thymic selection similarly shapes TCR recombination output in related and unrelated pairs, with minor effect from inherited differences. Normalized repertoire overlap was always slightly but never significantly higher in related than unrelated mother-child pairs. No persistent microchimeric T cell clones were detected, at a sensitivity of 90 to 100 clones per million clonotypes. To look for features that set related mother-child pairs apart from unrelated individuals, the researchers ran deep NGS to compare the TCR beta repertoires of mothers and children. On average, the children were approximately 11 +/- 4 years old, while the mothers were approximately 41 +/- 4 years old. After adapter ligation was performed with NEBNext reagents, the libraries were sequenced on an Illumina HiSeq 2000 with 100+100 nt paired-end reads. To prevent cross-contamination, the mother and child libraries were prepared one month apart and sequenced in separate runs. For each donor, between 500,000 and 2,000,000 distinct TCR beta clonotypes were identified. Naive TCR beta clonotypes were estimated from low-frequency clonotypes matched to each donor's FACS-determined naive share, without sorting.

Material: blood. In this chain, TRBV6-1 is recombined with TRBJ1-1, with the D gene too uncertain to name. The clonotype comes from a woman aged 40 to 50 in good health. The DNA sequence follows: TGTGCCCTCAGAGGGATTTACACTGAAGCTTTCTTT. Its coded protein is CALRGIYTEAFF.